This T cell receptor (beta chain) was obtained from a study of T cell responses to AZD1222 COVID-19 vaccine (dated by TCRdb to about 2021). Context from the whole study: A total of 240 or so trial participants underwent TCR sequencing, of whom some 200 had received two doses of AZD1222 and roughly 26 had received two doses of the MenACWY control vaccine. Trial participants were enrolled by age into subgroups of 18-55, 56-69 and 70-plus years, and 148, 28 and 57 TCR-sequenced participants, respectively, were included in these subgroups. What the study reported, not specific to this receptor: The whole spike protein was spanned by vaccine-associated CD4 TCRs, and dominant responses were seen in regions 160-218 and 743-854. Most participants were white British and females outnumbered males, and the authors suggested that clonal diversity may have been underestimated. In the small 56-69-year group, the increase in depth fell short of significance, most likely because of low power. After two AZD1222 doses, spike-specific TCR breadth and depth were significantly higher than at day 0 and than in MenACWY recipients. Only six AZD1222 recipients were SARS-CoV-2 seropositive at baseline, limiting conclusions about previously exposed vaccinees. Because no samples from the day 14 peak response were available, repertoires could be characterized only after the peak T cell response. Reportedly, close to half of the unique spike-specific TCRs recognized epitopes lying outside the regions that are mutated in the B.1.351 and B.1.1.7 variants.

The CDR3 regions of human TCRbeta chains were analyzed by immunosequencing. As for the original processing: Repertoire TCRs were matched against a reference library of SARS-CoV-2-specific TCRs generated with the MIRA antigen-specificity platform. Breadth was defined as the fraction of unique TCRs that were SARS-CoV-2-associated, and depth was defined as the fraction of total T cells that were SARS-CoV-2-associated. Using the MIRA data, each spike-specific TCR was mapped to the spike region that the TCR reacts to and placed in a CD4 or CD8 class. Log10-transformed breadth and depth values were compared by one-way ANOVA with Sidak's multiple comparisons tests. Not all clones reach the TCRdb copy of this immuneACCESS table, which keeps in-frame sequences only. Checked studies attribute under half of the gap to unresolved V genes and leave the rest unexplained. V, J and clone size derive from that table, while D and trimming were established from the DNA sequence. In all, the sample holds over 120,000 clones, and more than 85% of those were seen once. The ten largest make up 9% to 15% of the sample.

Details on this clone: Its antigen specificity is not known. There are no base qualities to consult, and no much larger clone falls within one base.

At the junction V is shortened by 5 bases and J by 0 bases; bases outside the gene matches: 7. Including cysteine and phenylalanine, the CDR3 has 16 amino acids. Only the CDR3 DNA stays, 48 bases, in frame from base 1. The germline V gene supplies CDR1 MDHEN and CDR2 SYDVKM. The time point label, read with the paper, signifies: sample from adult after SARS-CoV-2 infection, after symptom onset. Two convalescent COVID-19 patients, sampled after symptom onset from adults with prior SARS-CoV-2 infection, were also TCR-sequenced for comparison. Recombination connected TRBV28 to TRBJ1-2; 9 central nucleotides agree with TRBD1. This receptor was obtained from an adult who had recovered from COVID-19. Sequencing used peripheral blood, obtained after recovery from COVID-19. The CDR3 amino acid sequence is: CASSPRRTGANYGYTF. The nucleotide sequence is TGTGCCAGCAGTCCGAGACGGACAGGGGCTAACTATGGCTACACCTTC.